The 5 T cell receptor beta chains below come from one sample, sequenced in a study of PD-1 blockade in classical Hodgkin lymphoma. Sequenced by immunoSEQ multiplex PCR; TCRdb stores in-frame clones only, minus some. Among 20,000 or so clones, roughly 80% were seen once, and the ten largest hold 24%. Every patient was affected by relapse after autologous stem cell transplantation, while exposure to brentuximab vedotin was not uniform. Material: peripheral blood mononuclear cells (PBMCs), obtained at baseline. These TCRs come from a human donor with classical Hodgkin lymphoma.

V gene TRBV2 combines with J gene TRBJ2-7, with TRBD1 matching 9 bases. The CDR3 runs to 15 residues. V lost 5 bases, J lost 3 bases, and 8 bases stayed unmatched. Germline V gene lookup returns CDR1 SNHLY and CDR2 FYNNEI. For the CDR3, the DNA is TGTGCCAGCAGTCGGTACCGGGACAGGGACTACGAGCAGTACTTC. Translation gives CASSRYRDRDYEQYF. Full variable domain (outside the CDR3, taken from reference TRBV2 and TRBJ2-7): EPEVTQTPSHQVTQMGQEVILRCVPISNHLYFYWYRQILGQKVEFLVSFYNNEISEKSEIFDDQFSVERPDGSNFTLKIRSTKLEDSAMYFCASSRYRDRDYEQYFGPGTRLTVT.

The CDR3 DNA reads TGTGCCAGCAGTTTTGGCAGGGCCACCTATAATTCACCCCTCCACTTT. The encoded protein is CASSFGRATYNSPLHF. This chain connects TRBV27 to TRBJ1-6; perhaps TRBD1 as D (5 bases). The CDR3 is 16 amino acids. The germline V gene encodes CDR1 MNHEY and CDR2 SMNVEV (reference sequence). The V end lost 3 bases, the J end lost 2 bases, and 11 bases lay between the germline ends.

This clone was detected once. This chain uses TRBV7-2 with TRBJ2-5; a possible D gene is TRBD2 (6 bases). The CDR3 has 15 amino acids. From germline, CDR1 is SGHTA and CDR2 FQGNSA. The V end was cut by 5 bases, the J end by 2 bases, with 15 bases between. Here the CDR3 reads CASSRSGSGQETQYF. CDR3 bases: TGTGCCAGCAGCCGGAGCGGGTCCGGACAAGAGACCCAGTACTTC.

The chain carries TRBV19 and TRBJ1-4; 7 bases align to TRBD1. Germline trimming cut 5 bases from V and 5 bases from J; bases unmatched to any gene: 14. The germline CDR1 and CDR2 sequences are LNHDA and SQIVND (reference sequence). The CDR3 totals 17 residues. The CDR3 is CASSPDGRRDSNEKLFF. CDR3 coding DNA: TGTGCCAGTAGTCCCGACGGGAGGAGGGACAGCAATGAAAAACTGTTTTTT.

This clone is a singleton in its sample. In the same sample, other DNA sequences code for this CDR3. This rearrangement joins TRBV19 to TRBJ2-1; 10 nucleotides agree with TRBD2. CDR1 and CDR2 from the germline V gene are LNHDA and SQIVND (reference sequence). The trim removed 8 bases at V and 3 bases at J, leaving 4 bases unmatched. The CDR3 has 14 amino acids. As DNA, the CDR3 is TGTGCCAGTTCCAGCGGGGGGGACTACAATGAGCAGTTCTTC. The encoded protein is CASSSGGDYNEQFF. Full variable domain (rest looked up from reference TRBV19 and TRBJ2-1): DGGITQSPKYLFRKEGQNVTLSCEQNLNHDAMYWYRQDPGQGLRLIYYSQIVNDFQKGDIAEGYSVSREKKESFPLTVTSAQKNPTAFYLCASSSGGDYNEQFFGPGTRLTVL.